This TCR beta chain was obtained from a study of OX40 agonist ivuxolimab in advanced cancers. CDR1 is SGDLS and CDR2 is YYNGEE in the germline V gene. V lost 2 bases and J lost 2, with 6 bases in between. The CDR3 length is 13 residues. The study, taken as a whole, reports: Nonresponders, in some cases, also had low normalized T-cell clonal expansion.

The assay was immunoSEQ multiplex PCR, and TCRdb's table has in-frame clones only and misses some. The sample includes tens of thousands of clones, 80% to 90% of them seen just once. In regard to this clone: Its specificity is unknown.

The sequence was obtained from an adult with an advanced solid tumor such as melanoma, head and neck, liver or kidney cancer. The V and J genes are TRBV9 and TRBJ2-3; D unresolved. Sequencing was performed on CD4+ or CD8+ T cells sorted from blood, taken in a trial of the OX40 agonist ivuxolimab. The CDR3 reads CASSVGSTDTQYF. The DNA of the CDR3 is TGTGCCAGCAGCGTGGGCTCCACAGATACGCAGTATTTT. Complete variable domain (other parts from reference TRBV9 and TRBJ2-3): DSGVTQTPKHLITATGQRVTLRCSPRSGDLSVYWYQQSLDQGLQFLIQYYNGEERAKGNILERFSAQQFPDLHSELNLSSLELGDSALYFCASSVGSTDTQYFGPGTRLTVL.